These T cell receptor beta chains were read from a single sample in a study of blood T cell repertoires in COVID-19. This table comes from immunoSEQ multiplex PCR, and its TCRdb copy is limited to in-frame clones, with some not included. The sample includes about 220,000 clones, 82% seen only once; the top ten take roughly 8.2%. Sequences were obtained from peripheral blood. Receptors were obtained from a woman older than 75 with COVID-19, enrolled during active disease. Both conserved end residues are part of each CDR3. The order of the fields is D gene, J gene, clone size, V gene, CDR3 protein, CDR3 DNA. The D gene is left open where the match is weak. The size entry is marked missing in some rows and otherwise reads once, few, many or a size class.

D: .; J: TRBJ1-5; size: .; V: TRBV6-2/TRBV6-3; CDR3: CASSRGQGQPQHF; DNA: TGTGCCAGCAGCAGGGGCCAAGGGCAGCCCCAGCATTTT
D: .; J: TRBJ2-6; size: .; V: TRBV18; CDR3: CASSSGVYSGANVLTF; DNA: TGTGCCAGCTCCTCGGGGGTGTACTCTGGGGCCAACGTCCTGACTTTC
D: .; J: TRBJ2-7; size: .; V: TRBV28; CDR3: CASKSGYEQYF; DNA: TGTGCCAGCAAAAGCGGCTACGAGCAGTACTTC
D: TRBD1; J: TRBJ1-1; size: .; V: TRBV2; CDR3: CASSPKGASTEAFF; DNA: TGTGCCAGCAGCCCTAAGGGGGCGAGCACTGAAGCTTTCTTT
D: .; J: TRBJ2-3; size: .; V: TRBV3-1/TRBV3-2; CDR3: CASSPRERPLDTQYF; DNA: TGTGCCAGCAGCCCCCGTGAGAGGCCCTTAGATACGCAGTATTTT
D: .; J: TRBJ1-4; size: .; V: TRBV19; CDR3: CASSPRQEKSEKLFF; DNA: TGTGCCAGTAGTCCCCGACAGGAAAAGTCTGAAAAACTGTTTTTT
D: .; J: TRBJ1-1; size: .; V: TRBV28; CDR3: CASSLRRPDAFF; DNA: TGTGCCAGCAGTTTACGCAGGCCTGACGCCTTCTTT
D: TRBD1; J: TRBJ2-7; size: once; V: TRBV28; CDR3: CASRSSGTGGYEQYF; DNA: TGTGCCAGCAGGTCCTCCGGGACAGGGGGATACGAGCAGTACTTC
D: TRBD1; J: TRBJ2-2; size: .; V: TRBV11-3; CDR3: CASSFLRDSPPNTGELFF; DNA: TGTGCCAGCAGCTTTCTCCGGGACAGCCCCCCGAACACCGGGGAGCTGTTTTTT
D: .; J: TRBJ1-2; size: .; V: TRBV11-2; CDR3: CASRAFRGKDYGYTF; DNA: TGTGCCAGTAGAGCCTTCAGGGGCAAGGACTATGGCTACACCTTC
D: .; J: TRBJ2-3; size: .; V: TRBV29-1; CDR3: CSVRLDTDTQYF; DNA: TGCAGCGTTCGACTAGACACAGATACGCAGTATTTT
D: TRBD1; J: TRBJ2-7; size: .; V: TRBV19; CDR3: CASSLGTGVPHEQYF; DNA: TGTGCCAGTAGTCTCGGGACAGGGGTCCCCCACGAGCAGTACTTC
D: TRBD2; J: TRBJ2-7; size: .; V: TRBV19; CDR3: CASTSRLAGIDEQYF; DNA: TGTGCCAGTACTTCTCGACTAGCGGGGATCGACGAGCAGTACTTC
D: .; J: TRBJ1-6; size: .; V: TRBV6-2/TRBV6-3; CDR3: CASSAGPNSPLHF; DNA: TGTGCCAGCAGTGCGGGGCCAAATTCACCCCTCCACTTT
D: TRBD1; J: TRBJ2-7; size: .; V: TRBV6-2/TRBV6-3; CDR3: CASRPQGQGSYEQYF; DNA: TGTGCCAGCAGGCCTCAGGGACAGGGGTCCTACGAGCAGTACTTC
D: TRBD1; J: TRBJ1-2; size: .; V: TRBV28; CDR3: CASSAGGGYGYTF; DNA: TGTGCCAGCAGTGCAGGGGGCGGGTATGGCTACACCTTC
D: TRBD1; J: TRBJ2-1; size: .; V: TRBV2; CDR3: CASSVGQGTNEQFF; DNA: TGTGCCAGCAGTGTGGGACAGGGTACGAATGAGCAGTTCTTC
D: .; J: TRBJ1-1; size: once; V: TRBV5-1; CDR3: CASSLAIGLSTEAFF; DNA: TGCGCCAGCAGCTTGGCCATCGGTCTATCCACTGAAGCTTTCTTT
D: .; J: TRBJ1-2; size: .; V: TRBV30; CDR3: CAWSARPNYGYTF; DNA: TGTGCCTGGAGTGCGCGGCCAAACTATGGCTACACCTTC
D: .; J: TRBJ2-6; size: .; V: TRBV20-1; CDR3: CSASGGRSSGANVLTF; DNA: TGCAGTGCTAGTGGGGGGAGGAGCTCTGGGGCCAACGTCCTGACTTTC
D: .; J: TRBJ2-4; size: .; V: TRBV29-1; CDR3: CSVVVPSGQYF; DNA: TGCAGCGTTGTGGTGCCCTCCGGTCAGTACTTC
D: TRBD1; J: TRBJ1-2; size: .; V: TRBV2; CDR3: CASSLDRSDGYTF; DNA: TGTGCCAGCAGCCTGGACAGGTCCGATGGCTACACCTTC
D: TRBD1; J: TRBJ1-2; size: .; V: TRBV5-1; CDR3: CASSLTGTANYGYTF; DNA: TGCGCCAGCAGCCTCACAGGGACAGCTAACTATGGCTACACCTTC
D: TRBD1; J: TRBJ2-7; size: .; V: TRBV29-1; CDR3: CSVRFRDRSYEQYF; DNA: TGCAGCGTTCGCTTCCGGGACAGGTCCTACGAGCAGTACTTC
D: .; J: TRBJ1-2; size: few; V: TRBV24-1; CDR3: CATSDRGRGNYGYTF; DNA: TGTGCCACCAGTGACCGAGGACGGGGTAACTATGGCTACACCTTC
D: .; J: TRBJ2-3; size: .; V: TRBV7-2; CDR3: CASSLARLETQYF; DNA: TGTGCCAGCAGCTTAGCGCGGCTCGAAACGCAGTATTTT